This section outlines one T cell receptor beta chain sequence together with its context. Its antigen is still unknown. This sample is drawn from a study of T cell responses to AZD1222 COVID-19 vaccine. Overall study findings and caveats: Repertoires were sampled only after the peak T cell response. Reports indicate that nearly half of spike-specific TCRs are directed at unmutated variant regions. White British donors predominated, females outnumbered males, and clonal diversity was possibly underestimated. Recipients of two AZD1222 doses showed rising Spike-specific TCR breadth and depth.

V was shortened by 1 base and J by 0 bases, with 13 bases between the two germline ends. The germline CDR1 and CDR2 sequences are SGHTS and YDEGEE. The CDR3 spans 16 residues. Sequenced by immunoSEQ multiplex PCR; TCRdb stores in-frame clones only, minus some. The sample yields about 99,000 clones, 86% seen once. This chain uses TRBV5-8 with TRBJ1-2, with D tentatively TRBD1 (6 bases). This TCR was sampled from an adult who received the MenACWY meningococcal vaccine as a control. The starting material was peripheral blood, obtained 28 days after the second dose of the MenACWY control vaccine. For the CDR3, the DNA is TGTGCCAGCAGCTTGTTAGGGGGACGAGCTAACTATGGCTACACCTTC. Its protein product is CASSLLGGRANYGYTF.